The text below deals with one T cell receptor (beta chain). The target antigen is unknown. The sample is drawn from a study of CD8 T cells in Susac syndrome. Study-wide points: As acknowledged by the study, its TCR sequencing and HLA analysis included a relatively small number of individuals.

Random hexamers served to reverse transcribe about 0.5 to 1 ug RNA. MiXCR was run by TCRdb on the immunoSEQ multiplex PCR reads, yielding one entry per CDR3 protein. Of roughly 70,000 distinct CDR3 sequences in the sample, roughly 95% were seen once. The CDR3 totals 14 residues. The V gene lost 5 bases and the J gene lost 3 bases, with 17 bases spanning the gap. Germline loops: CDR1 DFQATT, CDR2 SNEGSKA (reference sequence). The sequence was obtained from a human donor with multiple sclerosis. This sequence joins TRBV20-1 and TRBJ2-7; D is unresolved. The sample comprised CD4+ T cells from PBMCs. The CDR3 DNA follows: TGCAGTGCTCCGGGTTTGGGGTACGGCTACGAGCAGTACTTC. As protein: CSAPGLGYGYEQYF.